The next 4 T cell receptor beta chains were all read from a single sample in a study of T cells after yellow fever vaccination. TCRdb called the 5' RACE reads again in MiXCR, with one record for every CDR3 protein. Of hundreds of thousands of distinct CDR3 sequences listed, 9% to 15% were seen once; the top ten hold under 15%. The sample was PBMCs, taken on the day of the yellow fever booster vaccination. The receptor set was obtained from a man aged 30-40 years who received the YFV17D yellow fever vaccine.

In DNA form, the CDR3 reads TGTGCCAGCAGCAGTCTAGCGGGGATCTCCTACAATGAGCAGTTCTTC. Amino acids: CASSSLAGISYNEQFF. This chain uses TRBV7-8 with TRBJ2-1; TRBD2 matches 9 bases. This CDR3 contains 16 residues. The ends lost 5 bases at V and 0 bases at J; junction bases unmatched: 5. Germline V gene data show CDR1 as SGHVS and CDR2 as FQNEAQ.

This chain links TRBV20-1 with TRBJ1-5, with a weak D call TRBD1 (5 bases). This CDR3 contains 12 residues. V was cut by 4 bases and J by 7 bases, with 11 bases left in between. CDR1 and CDR2 (germline): DFQATT, SNEGSKA (reference sequence). The DNA for the CDR3 is TGCAGTGCTACGGGGGGTCGACAGCCCCAGCATTTT. Translation gives CSATGGRQPQHF.

The J gene is TRBJ2-7, the V gene TRBV18; D gene unclear. Trimming removed 0 bases at V and 3 bases at J, with 15 bases between. This CDR3 is 16 amino acids long. The germline gives CDR1 KGHSH, CDR2 LQKENI. CDR3: CASSPPNVEALYEQYF. CDR3 DNA sequence: TGTGCCAGCTCACCACCTAATGTAGAAGCCCTCTACGAGCAGTACTTC.

Turning to this clonotype: At one end, the junction sequence differs from germline, possibly due to a read error. V is TRBV20-1 and J is TRBJ2-3, with 10 bases lining up with TRBD2. CDR3 length: 13 residues. Germline loops: CDR1 DFQATT, CDR2 SNEGSKA (reference sequence). The CDR3: CSPSGGSTDTQYF. As DNA, the CDR3 is TGCAGTCCTAGCGGGGGTAGCACAGATACGCAGTATTTT.